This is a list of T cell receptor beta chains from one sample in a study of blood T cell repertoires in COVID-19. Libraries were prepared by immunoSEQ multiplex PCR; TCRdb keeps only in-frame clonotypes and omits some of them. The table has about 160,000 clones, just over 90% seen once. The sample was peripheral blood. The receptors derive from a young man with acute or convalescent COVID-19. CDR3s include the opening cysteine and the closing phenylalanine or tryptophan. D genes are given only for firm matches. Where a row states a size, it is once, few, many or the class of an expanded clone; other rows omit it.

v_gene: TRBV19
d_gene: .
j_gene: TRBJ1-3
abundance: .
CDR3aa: CASRLSGSIGSNTIYF
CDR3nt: TGTGCCAGTAGGCTTTCCGGTAGCATCGGGTCAAACACCATATATTTT

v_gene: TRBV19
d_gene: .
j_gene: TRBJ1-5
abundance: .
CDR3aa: CASSILQGLGNQPQHF
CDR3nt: TGTGCCAGTAGTATATTACAGGGCTTAGGCAATCAGCCCCAGCATTTT

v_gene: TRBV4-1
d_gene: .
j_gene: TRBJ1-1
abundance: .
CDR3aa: CASSLGGDLNTEAFF
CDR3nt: TGCGCCAGCAGCCTGGGGGGGGACCTGAACACTGAAGCTTTCTTT

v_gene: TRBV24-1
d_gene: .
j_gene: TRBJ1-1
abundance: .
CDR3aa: CATSGTTNTEAFF
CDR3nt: TGTGCCACTAGCGGGACGACGAACACTGAAGCTTTCTTT

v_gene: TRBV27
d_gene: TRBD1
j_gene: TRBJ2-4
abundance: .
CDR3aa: CASSRDRVSKNIQYF
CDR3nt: TGTGCCAGCAGCCGGGACAGGGTGTCCAAAAACATTCAGTACTTC

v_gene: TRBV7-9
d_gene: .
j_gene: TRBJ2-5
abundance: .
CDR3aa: CASSSDNRGPGETQYF
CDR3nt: TGTGCCAGCAGCTCGGACAACCGCGGCCCAGGGGAGACCCAGTACTTC

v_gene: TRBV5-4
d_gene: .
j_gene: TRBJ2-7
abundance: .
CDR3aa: CASSLEGDNSYEQYF
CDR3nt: TGTGCCAGCAGCTTAGAAGGGGATAACTCCTACGAGCAGTACTTC

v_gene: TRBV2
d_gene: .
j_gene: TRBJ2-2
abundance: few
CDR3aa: CASTLGLANTGELFF
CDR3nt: TGTGCCAGCACCTTGGGACTCGCGAACACCGGGGAGCTGTTTTTT

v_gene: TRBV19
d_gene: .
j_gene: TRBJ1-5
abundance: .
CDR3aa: CASSTTTGSNQPQHF
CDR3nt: TGTGCCAGTAGTACTACAACAGGGAGCAATCAGCCCCAGCATTTT

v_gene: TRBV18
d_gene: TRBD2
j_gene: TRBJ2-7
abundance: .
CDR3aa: CASSPGTTTYEQYF
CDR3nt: TGTGCCAGTTCTCCCGGGACTACAACCTACGAGCAGTACTTC

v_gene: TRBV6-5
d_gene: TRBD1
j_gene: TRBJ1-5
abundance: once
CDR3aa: CASSAGTGGQPQHF
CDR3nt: TGTGCCAGCAGCGCCGGGACAGGGGGACAGCCCCAGCATTTT

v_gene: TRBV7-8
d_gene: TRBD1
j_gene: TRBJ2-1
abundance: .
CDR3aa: CASSLGIIEDRVFEQFF
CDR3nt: TGTGCCAGCAGCTTAGGGATTATAGAGGACAGGGTATTTGAGCAGTTCTTC

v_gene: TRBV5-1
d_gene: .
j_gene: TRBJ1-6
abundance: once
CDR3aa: CASSLDFQGRSPLHF
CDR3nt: TGCGCCAGCAGCTTGGACTTCCAGGGTCGGTCACCCCTCCACTTT

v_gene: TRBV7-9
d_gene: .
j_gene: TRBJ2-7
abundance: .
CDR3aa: CASQRVLTYEQYF
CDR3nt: TGTGCCAGTCAGAGGGTCCTAACCTACGAGCAGTACTTC

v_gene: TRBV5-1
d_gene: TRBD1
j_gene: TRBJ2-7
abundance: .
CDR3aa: CASSSDRDTYEQYF
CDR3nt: TGCGCCAGCAGCTCGGACAGGGACACCTACGAGCAGTACTTC

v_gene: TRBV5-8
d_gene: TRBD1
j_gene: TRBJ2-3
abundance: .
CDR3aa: CASSYGQGAVTDTQYF
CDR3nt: TGTGCCAGCAGCTACGGACAGGGGGCGGTGACAGATACGCAGTATTTT

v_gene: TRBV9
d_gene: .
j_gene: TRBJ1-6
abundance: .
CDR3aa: CASSPLGVVAGSPLHF
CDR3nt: TGTGCCAGCAGCCCACTCGGGGTTGTTGCAGGATCACCCCTCCACTTT

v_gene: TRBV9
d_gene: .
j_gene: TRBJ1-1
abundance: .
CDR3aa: CASSARQNLNTEAFF
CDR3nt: TGTGCCAGCAGCGCGAGACAGAACCTGAACACTGAAGCTTTCTTT

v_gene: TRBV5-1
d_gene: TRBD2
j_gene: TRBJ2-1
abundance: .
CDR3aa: CASRGLAGDFNEQFF
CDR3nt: TGCGCCAGCAGGGGACTAGCGGGAGACTTCAATGAGCAGTTCTTC

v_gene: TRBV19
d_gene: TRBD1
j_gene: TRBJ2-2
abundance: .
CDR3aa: CASRGKGAWTGELFF
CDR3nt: TGTGCCAGTAGGGGGAAGGGGGCGTGGACCGGGGAGCTGTTTTTT

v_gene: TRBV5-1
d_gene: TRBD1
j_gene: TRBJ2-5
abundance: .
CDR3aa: CASSPARQGTGETQYF
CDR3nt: TGCGCCAGCAGCCCGGCGCGACAGGGTACGGGGGAGACCCAGTACTTC

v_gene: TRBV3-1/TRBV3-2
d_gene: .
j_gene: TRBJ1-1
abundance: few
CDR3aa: CASSQETGLGVTEAFF
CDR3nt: TGTGCCAGCAGCCAAGAGACAGGCCTGGGGGTCACTGAAGCTTTCTTT

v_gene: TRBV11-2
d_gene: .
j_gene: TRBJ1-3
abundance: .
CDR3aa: CASSLVAGWSGNTIYF
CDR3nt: TGTGCCAGCAGCTTAGTTGCAGGGTGGAGTGGAAACACCATATATTTT

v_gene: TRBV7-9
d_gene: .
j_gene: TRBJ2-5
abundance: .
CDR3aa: CASSAVHYQETQYF
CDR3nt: TGTGCCAGCAGCGCGGTGCACTACCAAGAGACCCAGTACTTC

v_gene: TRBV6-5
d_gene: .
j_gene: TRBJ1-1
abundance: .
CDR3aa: CASRRLKNTEAFF
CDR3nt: TGTGCCAGCAGACGGTTGAAGAACACTGAAGCTTTCTTT

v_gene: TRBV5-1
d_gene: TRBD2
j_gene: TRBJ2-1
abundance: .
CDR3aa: CASSSPGLARDEQFF
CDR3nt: TGCGCCAGCAGCTCCCCGGGACTAGCGAGGGATGAGCAGTTCTTC

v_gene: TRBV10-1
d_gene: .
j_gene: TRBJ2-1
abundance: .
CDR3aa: CASNKDLGNEQFF
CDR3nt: TGCGCCAGCAATAAGGACTTGGGGAATGAGCAGTTCTTC

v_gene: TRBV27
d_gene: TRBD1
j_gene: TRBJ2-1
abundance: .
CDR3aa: CASSNLGTGVINEQFF
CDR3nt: TGTGCCAGCAGTAACCTCGGGACAGGGGTAATCAATGAGCAGTTCTTC

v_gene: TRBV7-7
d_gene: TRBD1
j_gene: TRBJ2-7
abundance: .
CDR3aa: CASSRDRESYEQYF
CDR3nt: TGTGCCAGCAGCCGGGACAGGGAATCCTACGAGCAGTACTTC

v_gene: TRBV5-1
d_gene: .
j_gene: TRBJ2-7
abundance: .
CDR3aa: CASSLDGGHTYEQYF
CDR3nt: TGCGCCAGCAGCTTGGACGGGGGTCACACCTACGAGCAGTACTTC

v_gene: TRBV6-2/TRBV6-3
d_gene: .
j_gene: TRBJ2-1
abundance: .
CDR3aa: CASSYRPLIPKQFF
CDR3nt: TGTGCCAGCAGTTACCGCCCCCTGATCCCTAAGCAGTTCTTC

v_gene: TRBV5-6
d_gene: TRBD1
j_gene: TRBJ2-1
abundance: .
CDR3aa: CASSLRGGRFNEQFF
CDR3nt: TGTGCCAGCAGCTTGAGAGGGGGCAGGTTCAATGAGCAGTTCTTC

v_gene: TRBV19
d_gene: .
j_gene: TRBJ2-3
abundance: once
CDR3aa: CASSIAGVGTDTQYF
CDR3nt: TGTGCCAGTAGTATTGCAGGGGTTGGCACAGATACGCAGTATTTT

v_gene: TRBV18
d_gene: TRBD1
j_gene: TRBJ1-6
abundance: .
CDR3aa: CASCLTGAYNSPLHF
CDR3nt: TGTGCCAGCTGCCTTACAGGGGCCTATAATTCACCCCTCCACTTT

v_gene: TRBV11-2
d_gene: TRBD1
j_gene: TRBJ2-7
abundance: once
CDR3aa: CASSLGTGNYEQYF
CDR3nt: TGTGCCAGCAGCTTAGGGACAGGGAACTACGAGCAGTACTTC

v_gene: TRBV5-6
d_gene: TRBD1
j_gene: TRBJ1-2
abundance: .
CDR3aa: CASSSGQGSGYTF
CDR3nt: TGTGCCAGCAGCTCGGGACAGGGCTCTGGCTACACCTTC